Shown below are 12 T cell receptor beta chains from a single sample sequenced in a study of CD8 T cells in Susac syndrome. Random hexamers primed reverse transcription of 0.5 to 1 ug RNA. MiXCR was run by TCRdb on the immunoSEQ multiplex PCR reads, yielding one entry per CDR3 protein. The sample carries some 110,000 distinct CDR3 sequences, approximately 93% recorded once. Sequenced input: CD8+ T cells from PBMCs. Source of these receptors: a human donor with Susac syndrome.

This rearrangement joins TRBV13 to TRBJ2-7; D might be TRBD2 (6 bases). From germline, CDR1 is PRHDT and CDR2 FYEKMQ (reference sequence). V was shortened by 5 bases and J by 6 bases, with 17 bases between the two germline ends. This CDR3 spans 14 amino acids. The CDR3 loop reads CASSPKLGGSEQYF. In DNA, the CDR3 is TGTGCCAGCAGCCCAAAACTGGGGGGATCCGAGCAGTACTTC.

The chain joins TRBV19 to TRBJ1-1; D may be TRBD1 (6 bases). CDR1 and CDR2 from the germline V gene are LNHDA and SQIVND (reference sequence). Between the trimmed V and J ends, which lost 3 bases and 1 base, there was a span of 15 bases. The CDR3 extends over 16 amino acids. Here the CDR3 DNA reads TGTGCCAGTAGTATCGAGGACAGCTATACGAACACTGAAGCTTTCTTT. Its translation: CASSIEDSYTNTEAFF. Variable domain in full (rest from reference TRBV19 and TRBJ1-1): DGGITQSPKYLFRKEGQNVTLSCEQNLNHDAMYWYRQDPGQGLRLIYYSQIVNDFQKGDIAEGYSVSREKKESFPLTVTSAQKNPTAFYLCASSIEDSYTNTEAFFGQGTRLTVV.

This rearrangement joins TRBV12-3 or TRBV12-4 to TRBJ2-2, with 10 bases aligning to TRBD2. This CDR3 comprises 16 residues. V shed 6 bases, J shed 2 bases, and the junction held 6 bases outside the gene matches. The chain's CDR3 is CASRISSGGNTGELFF. DNA for the CDR3: TGTGCCAGCAGAATATCTAGCGGGGGAAACACCGGGGAGCTGTTTTTT.

This chain joins TRBV29-1 and TRBJ2-7; D possibly uses TRBD1 or TRBD2 (5 bases each). Germline V gene data show CDR1 as SQVTM and CDR2 as ANQGSEA. V was pared by 4 bases and J by 2 bases, with 9 bases between. The CDR3 is 12 amino acids. The CDR3 nucleotides are TGCAGCGTTGGACAGACTACCTACGAGCAGTACTTC. Its protein product is CSVGQTTYEQYF.

The rearrangement uses TRBV20-1 and TRBJ2-7; perhaps TRBD2 as D (7 bases). Germline CDR1 reads DFQATT; CDR2 reads SNEGSKA (reference sequence). This CDR3 comprises 14 residues. Trimming removed 5 bases at V and 4 bases at J, with 18 bases between. CDR3 protein: CSAQRWGGRYEQYF. The CDR3 nucleotides read TGCAGTGCTCAACGATGGGGGGGCAGGTACGAGCAGTACTTC.

The rearrangement links TRBV24-1 to TRBJ1-6; D gene unclear. Germline CDR1 and CDR2: KGHDR and SFDVKD. There are 11 residues in the CDR3. The V end was cut by 6 bases, the J end by 4 bases, with 0 bases between. This CDR3 is CATSYNSPLHF. The CDR3 DNA reads as TGTGCCACCAGTTATAATTCACCCCTCCACTTT.

The genes are TRBV4-2 and TRBJ2-3, with D possibly being TRBD1 (6 bases). Germline CDR1 LGHNA, CDR2 YNFKEQ. Trimming cost V 0 bases and J 2 bases, with 9 bases left between them. There are 15 residues in the CDR3. CDR3 bases: TGTGCCAGCAGCCAAGAAGACAGGCCCACAGATACGCAGTATTTT. Protein: CASSQEDRPTDTQYF.

This chain uses TRBV12-3 or TRBV12-4 with TRBJ1-2; D gene uncertain. The CDR3 spans 13 residues. V gave up 7 bases and J gave up 3 bases, with 12 bases separating them. The CDR3, as DNA: TGTGCCAGCACTATCACTAAGGACTATGGCTACACCTTC. This gives the protein CASTITKDYGYTF.

The V and J genes are TRBV3-1 and TRBJ2-1, with 10 bases that match TRBD1. Unmatched junction bases numbered 8, after V lost 5 bases and J lost 7 bases. The germline V gene encodes CDR1 LGHDT and CDR2 YNNKEL (reference sequence). The CDR3 sequence is 15 residues long. CDR3 bases: TGTGCCAGCAGCGGGACAGGGGAGGGTCGGAATGAGCAGTTCTTC. Residues: CASSGTGEGRNEQFF.

The chain carries TRBV12-3 or TRBV12-4 and TRBJ1-5; 9 bases line up with TRBD1. The CDR3 sequence is 14 residues long. Unmatched junction bases numbered 6, after V lost 6 bases and J lost 6 bases. CDR3 in amino acids: CASRFGTGFQPQHF. The DNA of the CDR3 is TGTGCCAGCAGATTCGGGACAGGGTTTCAGCCCCAGCATTTT.

In its sample, this clonotype was seen once. The chain has TRBV10-2 and TRBJ1-1; no firm D call. The CDR3 is 12 amino acids. Trimming removed 2 bases from V and 8 bases from J, with 9 bases in between. Germline V gene data show CDR1 as WSHSY and CDR2 as SAAADI. CDR3 residues: CASSEVPGEAFF. In DNA form, the CDR3 reads TGCGCCAGCAGTGAGGTTCCCGGGGAAGCTTTCTTT.

The CDR3 spells CATSDQTREQFF. CDR3 bases: TGTGCCACCAGTGACCAGACTCGGGAGCAGTTCTTC. The chain recombines TRBV24-1 with TRBJ2-1; D is undetermined. Germline V gene data show CDR1 as KGHDR and CDR2 as SFDVKD. The V and J ends lost 4 bases and 10 bases respectively, with 10 bases between them. This CDR3 is built from 12 residues.